A selection of T cell receptor beta chains follows, all from one sample in a study of T-cell reconstitution after alpha-beta-depleted transplantation in children. TCRdb recomputed calls from the PCR reads with MiXCR, one row per CDR3 protein. This table holds 200,000 to 300,000 distinct CDR3 sequences, around 25% found once. The material sequenced was PBMCs, taken before TCRalphabeta/CD19-depleted stem cell transplant. Receptor source: a girl aged 2 to 10 with Fanconi anemia, due to receive a stem cell transplant. Both conserved end residues are part of each CDR3. The D gene is left open where the match is weak. Where a row states a size, it is once, few, many or the class of an expanded clone; other rows omit it.

>TRBD1|TRBV6-1|TRBJ2-3|-
TGTGCCAGCAGTGGCTGGACAGGGAGCACAGATACGCAGTATTTT
CASSGWTGSTDTQYF
>-|TRBV12-3/TRBV12-4|TRBJ2-1|many
TGTGCCTCCCGGGACCTCAATGAGCAGTTCTTC
CASRDLNEQFF
>TRBD2|TRBV18|TRBJ2-1|many
TGTGCCAGCTCACCACCACTAGCGGGATCCTACAATGAGCAGTTCTTC
CASSPPLAGSYNEQFF
>-|TRBV29-1|TRBJ1-3|once
TGCAGCGTTGAAATTGGCCGTGGTAACACCATATATTTT
CSVEIGRGNTIYF
>-|TRBV4-2|TRBJ2-7|many
TGTGCCAGCAGCCAAAGGTTTGAGCAGTACTTC
CASSQRFEQYF
>TRBD2|TRBV7-6|TRBJ2-1|few
TGTGCCAGCAGCTTAGCGATTCTAGCGGGGGGGTACAATGAGCAGTTCTTC
CASSLAILAGGYNEQFF
>-|TRBV12-3/TRBV12-4|TRBJ2-7|many
TGTGCCAGCACCCCATCGACAGTAATCTACGAGCAGTACTTC
CASTPSTVIYEQYF
>TRBD2|TRBV7-2|TRBJ2-7|many
TGTGCCAGCAGCGGCCGTGGCGGGAGTCGAAGATACGAGCAGTACTTC
CASSGRGGSRRYEQYF
>-|TRBV20-1|TRBJ2-5|many
TGCAGTGCTAGGAGACCCGGGACGCGCTCGGAGACCCAGTACTTC
CSARRPGTRSETQYF
>-|TRBV21-1|TRBJ1-1|-
TGTGCCAGCAGCACTTCGACAGGGAAAGCTTTCTTT
CASSTSTGKAFF
>-|TRBV30|TRBJ2-1|-
TGTGCCTGGAGTTTGTATCCTAACGACAATGAGCAGTTCTTC
CAWSLYPNDNEQFF
>TRBD2|TRBV12-3/TRBV12-4|TRBJ2-5|many
TGTGCCAGCAGTGAAGGACTAGCAGAGACCCAGTACTTC
CASSEGLAETQYF
>TRBD2|TRBV7-3|TRBJ2-2|-
TGTGCCAGCAGAAGCGGGAGCGGCGGGGAGCTGTTTTTT
CASRSGSGGELFF
>-|TRBV7-3|TRBJ2-7|-
TGTGCCAGCAGCTTACACAGGGTCAAGTACGAGCAGTACTTC
CASSLHRVKYEQYF
>TRBD2|TRBV12-3/TRBV12-4|TRBJ2-3|few
TGTGCCAGCAGTTTGGTCCTAGCGGAGGCTAGCACAGATACGCAGTATTTT
CASSLVLAEASTDTQYF
>TRBD2|TRBV6-1|TRBJ2-1|-
TGTGCCAGCAGGGCGACTTGGGGGGGCAATGAGCAGTTCTTC
CASRATWGGNEQFF
>-|TRBV29-1|TRBJ2-5|-
TGCAGCGTTCTGGCGGGGGCCGAGACCCAGTACTTC
CSVLAGAETQYF
>-|TRBV6-4|TRBJ2-6|many
TGTGCCAGCAGTGCTGAGGGAGCCTCCGGGGCCAACGTCCTGACTTTC
CASSAEGASGANVLTF
>TRBD2|TRBV7-3|TRBJ2-7|many
TGTGCCAGCAGCTACGGGGGGAACTACGAGCAGTACTTC
CASSYGGNYEQYF
>TRBD1|TRBV20-1|TRBJ2-6|-
TGCAGTGCTAGGCTAGGACAGGCACCCTCTGGGGCCAACGTCCTGACTTTC
CSARLGQAPSGANVLTF
>TRBD2|TRBV12-3/TRBV12-4|TRBJ2-2|many
TGTGCCAGCAGAACCGGACTAGCGAACACCGGGGAGCTGTTTTTT
CASRTGLANTGELFF
>-|TRBV4-2|TRBJ2-7|few
TGTGCCAGCAGCCAAGGTGGGAGGCTAACCTACGAGCAGTACTTC
CASSQGGRLTYEQYF